This entry lists 22 T cell receptor beta chains sequenced from one sample in a study of OX40 agonist ivuxolimab in advanced cancers. The protocol was immunoSEQ multiplex PCR, while the TCRdb copy is restricted to in-frame clones and leaves out a portion. The table has fewer than 110,000 clones, around 93% seen once. The sequences come from CD4+ or CD8+ T cells sorted from blood, collected in a trial of the OX40 agonist ivuxolimab. Receptors originate from an adult with an advanced solid tumor such as melanoma, head and neck, liver or kidney cancer.

The chain links TRBV11-3 to TRBJ2-3, with D possibly matching TRBD2 (5 bases). Germline CDR1 reads SGHNT; CDR2 reads YENEEA. This CDR3 spans 17 amino acids. V lost 0 bases and J 4 bases, leaving 17 bases between the germline ends. CDR3 sequence reads: CASSLDFGPRGADTQYF. CDR3 DNA: TGTGCCAGCAGCTTAGATTTTGGCCCCCGGGGTGCAGATACGCAGTATTTT.

This chain uses TRBV25-1 with TRBJ1-3; D is possibly TRBD1 (5 bases). CDR3 length: 14 amino acids. The V and J ends lost 5 bases and 2 bases respectively, with 10 bases between them. Germline V gene data show CDR1 as MGHDK and CDR2 as SYGVNS. CDR3 loop: CASSPGHTGNTIYF. As DNA, the CDR3 is TGTGCCAGCAGTCCAGGGCATACTGGAAACACCATATATTTT.

The rearrangement links TRBV2 to TRBJ1-3; no reliable D call. The germline CDR1 and CDR2 sequences are SNHLY and FYNNEI. V dropped 3 bases and J dropped 2 bases, with 8 bases sitting between them. The CDR3 is 14 amino acids. The CDR3 reads CASSDTNTGNTIYF. Written as DNA, the CDR3 is TGTGCCAGCAGTGATACGAATACTGGAAACACCATATATTTT.

The chain has TRBV18 and TRBJ2-3; 7 bases map to TRBD2. J lost 2 bases, V lost 2 bases, and 7 bases had no gene match. The germline CDR1 and CDR2 sequences are KGHSH and LQKENI. This CDR3 comprises 16 residues. This chain's CDR3 is CASSPGASGFTDTQYF. CDR3 coding DNA: TGTGCCAGCTCACCAGGGGCTAGCGGATTCACAGATACGCAGTATTTT.

The chain joins TRBV9 to TRBJ1-1; tentatively, D is TRBD1 (5 bases). Germline CDR1 reads SGDLS; CDR2 reads YYNGEE. The CDR3 runs to 16 residues. Trimming took off 5 bases at V and 8 bases at J, with 25 bases between the two ends. The CDR3 nucleotides are TGTGCCAGCAGTCCCATTCTGGTGGGGGGACGTATGGAAGCTTTCTTT. Residues: CASSPILVGGRMEAFF.

The CDR3 DNA sequence: TGTGCCAGCAGGGGGGGACAGGGGGCCGGTCAGCCCCAGCATTTT. Protein sequence: CASRGGQGAGQPQHF. The chain is built from TRBV6-4 and TRBJ1-5; 12 nucleotides match TRBD1. CDR1 is MRHNA, CDR2 SNTAGT, per germline. The CDR3 is made up of 15 amino acids. The J segment lost 6 bases and the V segment lost 6 bases, leaving 6 bases of the junction unmatched.

The chain couples TRBV29-1 to TRBJ1-4; D ambiguous. Trimming left V 3 bases short and J 2 bases short, with 7 bases between. This CDR3 has 13 residues. CDR1 and CDR2 from the germline V gene are SQVTM and ANQGSEA. CDR3 DNA sequence: TGCAGCGTTGAGGGTGGGACTAATGAAAAACTGTTTTTT. Encoded protein: CSVEGGTNEKLFF.

The V and J genes are TRBV4-3 and TRBJ1-2; D might be TRBD1 (6 bases). CDR3 size: 15 residues. Trimming took 0 bases from V and 4 from J, leaving 12 bases between them. The germline V gene has CDR1 LGHNA and CDR2 YSLEER. CDR3 in amino acids: CASSQEAGDAYGYTF. In DNA, the CDR3 is TGCGCCAGCAGCCAAGAGGCAGGGGACGCCTATGGCTACACCTTC.

The chain has TRBV28 and TRBJ2-7; D remains ambiguous. Germline V gene data show CDR1 as MDHEN and CDR2 as SYDVKM. V shed 7 bases and J shed 5 bases, with 15 bases lying between them. The CDR3 extends over 13 amino acids. The DNA for the CDR3 is TGTGCCAGCATCACTTGGGGTAGCCACGAGCAGTACTTC. Its protein is CASITWGSHEQYF.

The chain uses TRBV2 and TRBJ1-1; weak D call: TRBD1 (5 bases). The CDR3 extends over 14 amino acids. CDR1 and CDR2 (germline): SNHLY, FYNNEI. V gave up 7 bases and J gave up 4 bases, with 16 bases separating them. The DNA of the CDR3 is TGTGCCAGCAACGTTGTGGGACGGGGCACTGAAGCTTTCTTT. Translated, it gives CASNVVGRGTEAFF.

CDR3 bases: TGTGCCAGCAGTGAGGCCGGGACAGGGGGCGTCTTAGCCTATGGCTACACCTTC. Protein product: CASSEAGTGGVLAYGYTF. The chain employs TRBV25-1 and TRBJ1-2; 12 bases are shared with TRBD1. V lost 3 bases and J lost 4; bases outside the gene matches: 12. Germline V CDR1 and CDR2: MGHDK, SYGVNS. The CDR3 length is 18 residues.

The chain has TRBV18 and TRBJ1-3; 7 bases are a match to TRBD1. This CDR3 has 16 residues. CDR1 is KGHSH and CDR2 is LQKENI in the germline V gene. Trimming cost V 3 bases and J 0 bases; bases outside gene matches: 5. The CDR3 here is CASSPGQLSSGNTIYF. In DNA, the CDR3 is TGTGCCAGCTCACCGGGACAGCTGAGCTCTGGAAACACCATATATTTT.

The rearrangement joins TRBV6-5 to TRBJ1-1; D may be TRBD1 (5 bases). Germline V gene lookup returns CDR1 MNHEY and CDR2 SVGAGI. Trimming left V 7 bases short and J 6 bases short, with 15 bases between. This CDR3 has 13 amino acids. CDR3 sequence (DNA): TGTGCCAGCATCCGGACACCGTGGTCTGAAGCTTTCTTT. Translated, it gives CASIRTPWSEAFF.

The V and J genes are TRBV14 and TRBJ2-1; TRBD2 agrees at 9 bases. The CDR3 extends over 15 amino acids. In germline, CDR1 is SGHDN, CDR2 FVKESK. The V segment lost 1 base and the J segment 7 bases; nucleotides outside the gene matches: 5. As DNA, the CDR3 is TGTGCCAGCAGCCAAGTAGCGGGAGCTTTAAATGAGCAGTTCTTC. This gives the protein CASSQVAGALNEQFF.

The chain recombines TRBV19 with TRBJ2-1; 13 bases are shared with TRBD2. The CDR3 has 19 amino acids. In germline, CDR1 is LNHDA, CDR2 SQIVND (reference sequence). The trim removed 5 bases at V and 2 bases at J, leaving 12 bases unmatched. In nucleotides, the CDR3 is TGTGCCAGTAGTCTCCTCCTGCCCGGGACTAGCGGGGCCTACAATGAGCAGTTCTTC. This gives the protein CASSLLLPGTSGAYNEQFF.

The CDR3: CASSYSTANTEAFF. CDR3 in DNA: TGTGCCAGCAGTTACTCGACCGCGAACACTGAAGCTTTCTTT. The V and J genes are TRBV6-6 and TRBJ1-1; no definite D call. The CDR3 sequence is 14 residues long. In germline, CDR1 is MNHNY, CDR2 SVGAGI (reference sequence). V was clipped by 0 bases and J by 1 base, with 6 bases between them.

The V and J genes are TRBV6-5 and TRBJ2-1; 7 nucleotides agree with TRBD1. The CDR3 spans 11 residues. Germline V gene lookup returns CDR1 MNHEY and CDR2 SVGAGI. V was pared by 5 bases and J by 14 bases, with 6 bases of the junction left unmatched. Here the CDR3 reads CASSTTGHKFF. Here the CDR3 DNA reads TGTGCCAGCAGTACGACAGGGCATAAGTTCTTC.

This chain joins TRBV18 and TRBJ2-7; possibly TRBD1 for D (6 bases). Trimming pared 3 bases from V and 1 base from J, leaving 10 bases between. This CDR3 is 14 amino acids long. Germline V gene lookup returns CDR1 KGHSH and CDR2 LQKENI. CDR3 coding DNA: TGTGCCAGCTCACCTTTGCAGGGGTCCTACGAGCAGTACTTC. Its translation: CASSPLQGSYEQYF.

This clone came up once. J is TRBJ1-2 and V is TRBV7-2, with TRBD1 matching 8 bases. The CDR3 is made up of 14 amino acids. The germline V gene encodes CDR1 SGHTA and CDR2 FQGNSA. Trimming removed 3 bases from V and 3 bases from J; junction bases left unmatched: 3. The DNA of the CDR3 is TGTGCCAGCAGCTTGACAGGGGCGGACTATGGCTACACCTTC. It codes for CASSLTGADYGYTF.

This clone was seen a handful of times. V and J are TRBV19 and TRBJ2-1, with 10 bases matching TRBD2. With V trimmed by 6 bases and J by 8 bases, 1 base remained unmatched. CDR3 length: 12 amino acids. Germline V gene lookup returns CDR1 LNHDA and CDR2 SQIVND (reference sequence). CDR3 loop: CASRLAGDEQFF. DNA of the CDR3: TGTGCCAGTAGGCTAGCGGGAGATGAGCAGTTCTTC.

Concerning this clone: The same CDR3 is also encoded by other DNA sequences in this sample. The chain couples TRBV5-1 to TRBJ2-1, with unresolved D. Trimming left V 0 bases short and J 0 bases short, with 7 bases between. Germline V gives CDR1 SGHRS, CDR2 YFSETQ. There are 15 residues in the CDR3. The CDR3 sequence: CASSLAVSSYNEQFF. The CDR3 nucleotides are TGCGCCAGCAGCTTGGCTGTGAGCTCCTACAATGAGCAGTTCTTC. Based on the CDR3 plus reference TRBV5-1 and TRBJ2-1, the full variable domain is KAGVTQTPRYLIKTRGQQVTLSCSPISGHRSVSWYQQTPGQGLQFLFEYFSETQRNKGNFPGRFSGRQFSNSRSEMNVSTLELGDSALYLCASSLAVSSYNEQFFGPGTRLTVL.

This CDR3 reads CASSQTVSGTGELFF. In DNA form, the CDR3 reads TGTGCCAGCAGCCAAACAGTATCAGGCACCGGGGAGCTGTTTTTT. This rearrangement joins TRBV14 to TRBJ2-2; no definite D call. Germline CDR1 and CDR2: SGHDN and FVKESK. The CDR3 is made up of 15 amino acids. The ends were cut back, 2 bases at V and 4 bases at J, with 11 bases in the middle.